The 24 T cell receptor beta chains reported below all come from one sample, sequenced in a study of blood T cell repertoires in COVID-19. Repertoires were generated with immunoSEQ multiplex PCR, while TCRdb's copy carries only in-frame clones and drops some. Found here are fewer than 250,000 clones, around 89% of them singletons; the top ten hold 0.87%. Sequences were obtained from PBMCs or T cells enriched from blood (not recorded which). These receptors came from a man in his fifties who had been exposed to COVID-19.

The chain joins TRBV25-1 to TRBJ2-1; the match to TRBD1 covers 7 bases. CDR1 MGHDK and CDR2 SYGVNS come from the germline V gene. The CDR3 runs 18 residues. V gave up 3 bases and J gave up 2 bases; unmatched junction bases: 13. CDR3: CASSDRGFSGTAYNEQFF. The DNA for the CDR3 is TGTGCCAGCAGTGACAGGGGGTTCTCCGGGACAGCCTACAATGAGCAGTTCTTC.

This rearrangement joins TRBV2 to TRBJ1-4; no firm D call. The germline V gene has CDR1 SNHLY and CDR2 FYNNEI. Trimming cost V 1 base and J 0 bases, with 6 bases left between them. CDR3 size: 15 residues. The CDR3: CASSEVVATNEKLFF. DNA for the CDR3: TGTGCCAGCAGTGAAGTTGTCGCAACTAATGAAAAACTGTTTTTT.

CDR3 sequence reads: CASSTGRGLTGELFF. Written as DNA, the CDR3 is TGTGCCAGTAGTACGGGCAGGGGGCTTACCGGGGAGCTGTTTTTT. This rearrangement joins TRBV19 to TRBJ2-2, with 8 bases identical to TRBD1. This CDR3 has 15 residues. CDR1 is LNHDA and CDR2 is SQIVND in the germline V gene (reference sequence). V lost 4 bases, J lost 5 bases, and 6 bases stayed unmatched.

This rearrangement joins TRBV5-5 to TRBJ1-1; 7 nucleotides line up with TRBD1. The CDR3 runs to 13 residues. Trimming took 4 bases from V and 1 from J; bases not matched to a gene: 1. The V gene's germline CDR1 is SGHKS and CDR2 YYEKEE (reference sequence). The DNA of the CDR3 is TGTGCCAGCAGCCGACAGGGGAACACTGAAGCTTTCTTT. Translating gives CASSRQGNTEAFF.

The chain combines TRBV24-1 with TRBJ1-1; 7 bases are shared with TRBD1. The CDR3 is made up of 15 amino acids. Losses at the gene ends were 2 bases for V and 1 base for J; bases not matched to a gene: 3. Per the germline V gene, CDR1 is KGHDR and CDR2 is SFDVKD. CDR3 protein: CATSDSRQGNTEAFF. The CDR3, as DNA: TGTGCCACCAGTGATTCCAGACAGGGGAACACTGAAGCTTTCTTT.

The chain recombines TRBV18 with TRBJ2-7, with 7 bases fitting TRBD1. The V gene end was trimmed by 6 bases and the J gene end by 4 bases; junction bases not matched to a gene: 12. The CDR3 contains 15 residues. Germline assignment: CDR1 KGHSH and CDR2 LQKENI. The CDR3 sequence: CASSLGQSYIYEQYF. The CDR3 coding sequence is TGTGCCAGCTCTCTGGGACAGTCCTACATTTACGAGCAGTACTTC.

The chain uses TRBV11-2 and TRBJ2-1; 12 bases are a match to TRBD2. The V gene end was trimmed by 1 base and the J gene end by 9 bases; junction bases not matched to a gene: 7. The CDR3 loop spans 16 amino acids. The germline V gene encodes CDR1 SGHAT and CDR2 FQNNGV. The CDR3 reads CASSLASGRASGEQFF. CDR3 bases: TGTGCCAGCAGCTTAGCTAGCGGGAGGGCTTCTGGTGAGCAGTTCTTC.

The chain employs TRBV28 and TRBJ1-1; 8 nucleotides line up with TRBD1. V trimming: 5 bases; J trimming: 1 base; junction bases outside the gene matches: 6. Germline CDR1 is MDHEN and CDR2 is SYDVKM. The CDR3 has 15 residues. This CDR3 is CASSTGGGWNTEAFF. DNA for the CDR3: TGTGCCAGCAGTACAGGGGGTGGATGGAACACTGAAGCTTTCTTT.

V gene TRBV30 combines with J gene TRBJ1-1, with a weak D call TRBD1 (6 bases). The CDR3 covers 14 residues. Trimming stripped 2 bases from V and 0 bases from J, with 10 bases between. Germline-derived CDR1 and CDR2 are GTSNPN and SVGIG (reference sequence). CDR3 nucleotides: TGTGCCTGGAGTTTAACAGGGCTGAACACTGAAGCTTTCTTT. Protein product: CAWSLTGLNTEAFF.

A single count supports this clone. The chain joins TRBV5-1 to TRBJ1-1; a weak D match, TRBD1 (6 bases). The ends were cut back, 0 bases at V and 4 bases at J, with 16 bases in the middle. The germline V gene encodes CDR1 SGHRS and CDR2 YFSETQ. CDR3 length: 16 residues. CDR3 region: CASSLEAAMGATEAFF. The CDR3, as DNA: TGCGCCAGCAGCTTGGAAGCAGCGATGGGGGCCACTGAAGCTTTCTTT. Filled out from reference TRBV5-1 and TRBJ1-1, the complete variable domain reads KAGVTQTPRYLIKTRGQQVTLSCSPISGHRSVSWYQQTPGQGLQFLFEYFSETQRNKGNFPGRFSGRQFSNSRSEMNVSTLELGDSALYLCASSLEAAMGATEAFFGQGTRLTVV.

The chain combines TRBV5-1 with TRBJ2-2; 10 nucleotides match TRBD1. The CDR3 covers 18 residues. Germline V gene data show CDR1 as SGHRS and CDR2 as YFSETQ. V shed 0 bases, J shed 4 bases, and the junction held 9 bases outside the gene matches. The CDR3 sequence is CASSLAAKGQGSTGELFF. DNA of the CDR3: TGCGCCAGCAGCTTGGCGGCGAAGGGACAGGGGAGCACCGGGGAGCTGTTTTTT.

CDR3 bases: TGTGCCAGCAGTCTGTACACCGGGGAGCTGTTTTTT. Translated, it gives CASSLYTGELFF. The genes are TRBV12-3 or TRBV12-4 and TRBJ2-2; D is unresolved. This CDR3 has 12 residues. V was trimmed by 5 bases and J by 3 bases, leaving 4 bases between them.

This clone was picked up one time. The chain joins TRBV3-1 (or the pseudogene TRBV3-2) to TRBJ2-5; TRBD2 matches at 10 bases. V was pared by 4 bases and J by 3 bases, with 2 bases of the junction left unmatched. Germline loops: CDR1 LGHDT, CDR2 YNNKEL (reference sequence). This CDR3 contains 14 residues. Written as DNA, the CDR3 is TGTGCCAGCAGCCTAGCGGGAGGTAAAGAGACCCAGTACTTC. It codes for CASSLAGGKETQYF.

CDR3 region: CASSIQQGGDEKLFF. CDR3 DNA sequence: TGTGCCAGTAGTATCCAGCAGGGGGGTGATGAAAAACTGTTTTTT. The V call is TRBV19, the J call TRBJ1-4; 7 bases agree with TRBD1. The CDR3 runs to 15 residues. Losses at the gene ends were 3 bases for V and 6 bases for J; bases not matched to a gene: 7. Germline CDR1 reads LNHDA; CDR2 reads SQIVND (reference sequence).

The chain carries TRBV6-5 and TRBJ1-3, with 8 bases fitting TRBD1. The CDR3 is 15 amino acids. J was trimmed by 3 bases and V by 8 bases; bases with no gene match: 9. Germline V gene data show CDR1 as MNHEY and CDR2 as SVGAGI. In DNA, the CDR3 is TGTGCCAGCGGACAGGGACGTTCCGTTGGAAACACCATATATTTT. This translates into CASGQGRSVGNTIYF.

This clone was seen more than once but under ten times. The chain combines TRBV7-9 with TRBJ2-2, with 10 bases aligning to TRBD2. The CDR3 has 17 amino acids. J gave up 3 bases and V 4 bases, and 8 bases lay outside the gene matches. CDR1 and CDR2 from the germline V gene are SEHNR and FQNEAQ (reference sequence). CDR3 sequence reads: CASSSMASGSYTGELFF. DNA of the CDR3: TGTGCCAGCAGCTCCATGGCTAGCGGGAGTTACACCGGGGAGCTGTTTTTT.

The genes are TRBV5-6 and TRBJ2-2; 8 bases line up with TRBD2. The CDR3 extends over 16 amino acids. Germline V gives CDR1 SGHDT, CDR2 YYEEEE. The V and J ends lost 4 bases and 1 base, in that order; junction bases with no gene match: 6. The CDR3 is CASSLRLAGNTGELFF. Written as DNA, the CDR3 is TGTGCCAGCAGCCTGCGGCTAGCGGGGAACACCGGGGAGCTGTTTTTT.

This chain connects TRBV6-5 to TRBJ1-4; weak D call: TRBD1 (6 bases). V was cut by 6 bases and J by 5 bases, with 7 bases left in between. Per the germline V gene, CDR1 is MNHEY and CDR2 is SVGAGI. The CDR3 consists of 12 residues. The CDR3, as DNA: TGTGCCAGCAGGAGGGGGAATGAAAAACTGTTTTTT. Residues: CASRRGNEKLFF.

The rearrangement links TRBV7-9 to TRBJ2-1; 10 bases agree with TRBD2. Germline trimming cut 0 bases from V and 6 bases from J; bases unmatched to any gene: 5. The CDR3 is 16 residues long. The V gene's germline CDR1 is SEHNR and CDR2 FQNEAQ (reference sequence). The DNA of the CDR3 is TGTGCCAGCAGCTTAGCGCTAGCGGGGGTGTCCAATGAGCAGTTCTTC. The encoded protein is CASSLALAGVSNEQFF.

The rearrangement uses TRBV9 and TRBJ1-2; TRBD1 aligns across 8 bases. The trim removed 4 bases at V and 1 base at J, leaving 6 bases unmatched. Looked up from germline, CDR1 is SGDLS and CDR2 is YYNGEE. This CDR3 contains 15 residues. The CDR3 coding sequence is TGTGCCAGCAGCCCGAGGACAGGGTTTAACTATGGCTACACCTTC. Translation gives CASSPRTGFNYGYTF. The complete variable domain, with remaining parts taken from reference TRBV9 and TRBJ1-2, reads DSGVTQTPKHLITATGQRVTLRCSPRSGDLSVYWYQQSLDQGLQFLIQYYNGEERAKGNILERFSAQQFPDLHSELNLSSLELGDSALYFCASSPRTGFNYGYTFGSGTRLTVV.

The rearrangement uses TRBV27 and TRBJ1-2; 8 bases are a match to TRBD1. This CDR3 contains 15 residues. Germline CDR1 and CDR2: MNHEY and SMNVEV (reference sequence). The trim removed 5 bases at V and 2 bases at J, leaving 7 bases unmatched. Written as DNA, the CDR3 is TGTGCCAGCAGTCAACGACAGGGGACCAACTATGGCTACACCTTC. It specifies CASSQRQGTNYGYTF.

This chain uses TRBV5-1 with TRBJ2-2; no clear D. The CDR3 extends over 13 amino acids. The ends were cut back, 4 bases at V and 6 bases at J, with 10 bases in the middle. The germline gives CDR1 SGHRS, CDR2 YFSETQ. CDR3 coding DNA: TGCGCCAGCAGCATTAGCTTTTCCGGGGAGCTGTTTTTT. Protein sequence: CASSISFSGELFF. Full variable domain (outside the CDR3, taken from reference TRBV5-1 and TRBJ2-2): KAGVTQTPRYLIKTRGQQVTLSCSPISGHRSVSWYQQTPGQGLQFLFEYFSETQRNKGNFPGRFSGRQFSNSRSEMNVSTLELGDSALYLCASSISFSGELFFGEGSRLTVL.

The chain links TRBV5-6 to TRBJ2-2; TRBD2 agrees at 9 bases. V shed 4 bases, J shed 4 bases, and the junction held 8 bases outside the gene matches. CDR1 SGHDT and CDR2 YYEEEE come from the germline V gene. This CDR3 is built from 16 residues. CDR3 sequence (DNA): TGTGCCAGCAGCCCAGGACTAGCGAGAAGCACCGGGGAGCTGTTTTTT. It specifies CASSPGLARSTGELFF.

The chain carries TRBV7-9 and TRBJ1-6; no clear D. Trimming removed 0 bases at V and 2 bases at J, with 2 bases between. Germline-derived CDR1 and CDR2 are SEHNR and FQNEAQ (reference sequence). The CDR3 extends over 14 amino acids. CDR3 amino acids: CASSLATYNSPLHF. The CDR3 DNA follows: TGTGCCAGCAGCTTAGCCACCTATAATTCACCCCTCCACTTT.